The 15 T cell receptor beta chains presented below share a single source sample, sequenced in a study of blood T cell repertoires in COVID-19. Only in-frame clones appear in the TCRdb table, and some are missing; sequencing was by immunoSEQ multiplex PCR. This sample has 250,000 to 300,000 clones, with 81% found just once. Source material: peripheral blood. The receptors come from a woman aged 55 to 70 with active or convalescent COVID-19.

This clone was counted between two and nine times. The chain uses TRBV6-2 or TRBV6-3 and TRBJ1-1, with D possibly matching TRBD1 (5 bases). Germline lookup yields CDR1 MNHEY and CDR2 SVGEGT. V lost 0 bases to trimming and J lost 1 base, with 9 bases between them. The CDR3 is made up of 15 amino acids. The DNA of the CDR3 is TGTGCCAGCAGTTACTCGCCAGGGTCGAACACTGAAGCTTTCTTT. Residues: CASSYSPGSNTEAFF.

The chain carries TRBV6-1 and TRBJ1-5, with D uncertain. V was pared by 0 bases and J by 5 bases, with 11 bases between. This CDR3 contains 15 residues. Germline V gene sequence: CDR1 MNHNS, CDR2 SASEGT. CDR3 in DNA: TGTGCCAGCAGTGAAGCCATTGGGAGCGATCAGCCCCAGCATTTT. The encoded protein is CASSEAIGSDQPQHF.

This clone was detected only once. The V gene is TRBV5-6, the J gene TRBJ2-2; 8 bases line up with TRBD2. With 3 bases clipped from V and 1 base from J, the junction kept 8 bases outside the gene matches. This CDR3 has 17 residues. CDR1 is SGHDT and CDR2 is YYEEEE in the germline V gene. The CDR3 coding sequence is TGTGCCAGCAGCTCCTCCGGAAGCGGGGGGAACACCGGGGAGCTGTTTTTT. Encoded protein: CASSSSGSGGNTGELFF. The full variable domain, its missing parts supplied by reference TRBV5-6 and TRBJ2-2, is DAGVTQSPTHLIKTRGQQVTLRCSPKSGHDTVSWYQQALGQGPQFIFQYYEEEERQRGNFPDRFSGHQFPNYSSELNVNALLLGDSALYLCASSSSGSGGNTGELFFGEGSRLTVL.

The chain links TRBV24-1 to TRBJ2-7, with 10 bases matching TRBD1. This CDR3 has 15 amino acids. V dropped 2 bases and J dropped 3; count of bases not matched to a gene: 3. CDR1 and CDR2 from the germline V gene are KGHDR and SFDVKD. The CDR3 spells CATSDSRTGGYEQYF. The CDR3 DNA reads as TGTGCCACCAGTGATTCCCGGACAGGGGGCTACGAGCAGTACTTC.

J is TRBJ1-1 and V is TRBV5-1; D uncertain. Germline V CDR1 and CDR2: SGHRS, YFSETQ. Trimming left V 0 bases short and J 2 bases short, with 11 bases between. This CDR3 comprises 15 residues. The CDR3 region is CASSLGGLLNTEAFF. CDR3 DNA: TGCGCCAGCAGCTTGGGCGGTTTACTTAACACTGAAGCTTTCTTT. Full variable domain (rest looked up from reference TRBV5-1 and TRBJ1-1): KAGVTQTPRYLIKTRGQQVTLSCSPISGHRSVSWYQQTPGQGLQFLFEYFSETQRNKGNFPGRFSGRQFSNSRSEMNVSTLELGDSALYLCASSLGGLLNTEAFFGQGTRLTVV.

The V and J genes are TRBV2 and TRBJ2-7; TRBD2 might be the D (6 bases). V gave up 6 bases and J gave up 6 bases, with 21 bases separating them. Germline V gene lookup returns CDR1 SNHLY and CDR2 FYNNEI. CDR3 size: 15 residues. The CDR3 loop is CASSTGAGGAREQYF. The CDR3 region has the DNA TGTGCCAGCAGCACCGGGGCCGGCGGGGCCCGCGAGCAGTACTTC. The whole variable domain, remainder taken from reference TRBV2 and TRBJ2-7, is EPEVTQTPSHQVTQMGQEVILRCVPISNHLYFYWYRQILGQKVEFLVSFYNNEISEKSEIFDDQFSVERPDGSNFTLKIRSTKLEDSAMYFCASSTGAGGAREQYFGPGTRLTVT.

The rearrangement joins TRBV16 to TRBJ2-7, with D perhaps matching TRBD1 (6 bases). The CDR3 is 14 residues long. Germline loops: CDR1 KGHSY, CDR2 FQNENV. V was trimmed by 0 bases and J by 2 bases, leaving 8 bases between them. Written as DNA, the CDR3 is TGTGCCAGCAGCCAATCACCAGGGGCCTACGAGCAGTACTTC. It translates to CASSQSPGAYEQYF.

The gene calls are TRBV2 and TRBJ1-5; TRBD1 matches 8 bases. The CDR3 consists of 15 residues. CDR1 and CDR2 (germline): SNHLY, FYNNEI. The junction had 7 bases not matched to a gene; V was cut back by 5 bases and J by 4 bases. As DNA, the CDR3 is TGTGCCAGCAGTTTTCAGGGGGCCCTAAATCAGCCCCAGCATTTT. Amino acids: CASSFQGALNQPQHF.

This chain connects TRBV4-1 to TRBJ2-3; D is ambiguous. V was shortened by 2 bases and J by 0 bases, with 12 bases between the two germline ends. This CDR3 comprises 16 residues. Germline CDR1 and CDR2: MGHRA and YSYEKL. The chain's CDR3 is CASSQNPRISTDTQYF. The DNA of the CDR3 is TGCGCCAGCAGCCAAAACCCGCGGATCAGCACAGATACGCAGTATTTT.

The chain uses TRBV6-5 and TRBJ2-3; D is possibly TRBD1 (5 bases). Germline CDR1 MNHEY, CDR2 SVGAGI. This CDR3 contains 15 residues. V was trimmed by 10 bases and J by 2 bases, leaving 19 bases between them. Here the CDR3 DNA reads TGTGCCACCAAAACTACGGACATACACACAGATACGCAGTATTTT. Translation: CATKTTDIHTDTQYF.

The chain links TRBV5-1 to TRBJ2-3; 12 positions match TRBD2. The CDR3 length is 17 residues. Germline assignment: CDR1 SGHRS and CDR2 YFSETQ. With V trimmed by 4 bases and J by 5 bases, 11 bases remained unmatched. The CDR3 DNA is TGCGCCAGCAGCGACGATCCTAGCGGGGGGGATGGAGATACGCAGTATTTT. As protein: CASSDDPSGGDGDTQYF. Combining the CDR3 with reference TRBV5-1 and TRBJ2-3 gives the whole variable domain KAGVTQTPRYLIKTRGQQVTLSCSPISGHRSVSWYQQTPGQGLQFLFEYFSETQRNKGNFPGRFSGRQFSNSRSEMNVSTLELGDSALYLCASSDDPSGGDGDTQYFGPGTRLTVL.

The V call is TRBV9, the J call TRBJ1-6, with D perhaps TRBD1 (6 bases). Per the germline V gene, CDR1 is SGDLS and CDR2 is YYNGEE. The length of the CDR3 is 15 residues. Trimming shortened V by 1 base and J by 7 bases, and 12 bases separated the two germline ends. CDR3 in DNA: TGTGCCAGCAGCGTACTACAGGGAGAAAATTCACCCCTCCACTTT. Protein product: CASSVLQGENSPLHF. Full variable domain (remainder filled in from reference TRBV9 and TRBJ1-6): DSGVTQTPKHLITATGQRVTLRCSPRSGDLSVYWYQQSLDQGLQFLIQYYNGEERAKGNILERFSAQQFPDLHSELNLSSLELGDSALYFCASSVLQGENSPLHFGNGTRLTVT.

As for this clone: An end of the junction does not agree with germline; a read error may underlie this. The chain couples TRBV6-5 to TRBJ2-5, with D possibly being TRBD1 or TRBD2 (7 bases each). This CDR3 region has 13 residues. CDR1 is MNHEY, CDR2 SVGAGI, per germline. The CDR3 DNA is TGTGCCAGCAGATACTCAGGGGGGGGGACCCAGTACTTC. Its translation: CASRYSGGGTQYF.

This clone is a singleton in its sample. The J gene is TRBJ2-5, the V gene TRBV4-3, with 8 nucleotides matching TRBD2. The ends lost 0 bases at V and 4 bases at J; junction bases unmatched: 10. CDR3 size: 17 residues. Germline CDR1 LGHNA, CDR2 YSLEER. The CDR3 nucleotides are TGCGCCAGCAGCCAAGATGTCGCGGGGGGCTATGGAGAGACCCAGTACTTC. It codes for CASSQDVAGGYGETQYF.

The chain recombines TRBV7-2 with TRBJ1-3; TRBD1 might be the D (5 bases). Germline-derived CDR1 and CDR2 are SGHTA and FQGNSA. Trimming took 7 bases from V and 5 from J, leaving 9 bases between them. The CDR3 contains 12 residues. In nucleotides, the CDR3 is TGTGCCAGCACCAGGGAAAGAAACACCATATATTTT. Translating gives CASTRERNTIYF.